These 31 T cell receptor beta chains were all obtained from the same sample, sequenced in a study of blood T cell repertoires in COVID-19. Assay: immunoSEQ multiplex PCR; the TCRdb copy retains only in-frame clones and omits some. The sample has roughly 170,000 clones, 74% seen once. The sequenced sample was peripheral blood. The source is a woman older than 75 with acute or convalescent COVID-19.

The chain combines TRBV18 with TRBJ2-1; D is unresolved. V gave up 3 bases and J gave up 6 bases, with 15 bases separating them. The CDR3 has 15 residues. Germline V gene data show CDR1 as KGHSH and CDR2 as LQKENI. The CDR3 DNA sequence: TGTGCCAGCTCACCCAGGCCAGAACGGCTCAATGAGCAGTTCTTC. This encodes CASSPRPERLNEQFF.

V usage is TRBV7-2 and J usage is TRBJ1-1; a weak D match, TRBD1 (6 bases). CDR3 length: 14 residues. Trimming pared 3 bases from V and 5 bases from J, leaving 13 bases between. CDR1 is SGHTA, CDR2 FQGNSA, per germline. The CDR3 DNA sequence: TGTGCCAGCAGCTTTGACAGGTTTAAGACTGAAGCTTTCTTT. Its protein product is CASSFDRFKTEAFF.

In nucleotides, the CDR3 is TGTGCCAGCAGGAATCCTGGACAGGTGGACACTGAAGCTTTCTTT. It specifies CASRNPGQVDTEAFF. V and J are TRBV7-9 and TRBJ1-1; TRBD1 agrees at 7 bases. V lost 6 bases to trimming and J lost 3 bases; unmatched junction nucleotides: 10. The CDR3 totals 15 residues. CDR1 SEHNR and CDR2 FQNEAQ come from the germline V gene (reference sequence).

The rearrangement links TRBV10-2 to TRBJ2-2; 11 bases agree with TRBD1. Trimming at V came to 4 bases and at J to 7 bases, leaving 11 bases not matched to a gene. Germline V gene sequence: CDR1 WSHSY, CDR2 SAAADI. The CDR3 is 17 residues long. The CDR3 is CASSGLMGQGGNGELFF. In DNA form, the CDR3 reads TGCGCCAGCAGTGGCCTAATGGGACAGGGGGGAAACGGGGAGCTGTTTTTT.

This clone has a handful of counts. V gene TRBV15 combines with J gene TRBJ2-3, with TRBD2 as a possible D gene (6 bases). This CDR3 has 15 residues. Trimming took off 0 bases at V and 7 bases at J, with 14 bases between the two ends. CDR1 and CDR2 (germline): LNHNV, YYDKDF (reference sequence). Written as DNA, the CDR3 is TGTGCCACCAGCAGAGACCCGGGACTTACGAATACGCAGTATTTT. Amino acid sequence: CATSRDPGLTNTQYF.

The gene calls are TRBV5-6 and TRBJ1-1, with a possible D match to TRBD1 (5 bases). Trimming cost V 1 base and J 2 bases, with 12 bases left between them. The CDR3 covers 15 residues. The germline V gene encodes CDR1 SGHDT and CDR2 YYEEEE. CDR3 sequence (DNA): TGTGCCAGCAGCTTGAACCCGGGGGGAAACACTGAAGCTTTCTTT. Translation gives CASSLNPGGNTEAFF.

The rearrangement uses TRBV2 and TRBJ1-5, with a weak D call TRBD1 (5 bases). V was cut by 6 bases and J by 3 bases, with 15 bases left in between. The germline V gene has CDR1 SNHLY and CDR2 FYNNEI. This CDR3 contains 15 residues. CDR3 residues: CASSPQGSNNQPQHF. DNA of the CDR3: TGTGCCAGCAGCCCTCAGGGTAGCAACAATCAGCCCCAGCATTTT.

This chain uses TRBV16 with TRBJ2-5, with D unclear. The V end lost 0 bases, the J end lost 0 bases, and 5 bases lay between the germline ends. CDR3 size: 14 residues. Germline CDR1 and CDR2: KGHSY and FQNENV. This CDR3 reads CASSQSGNQETQYF. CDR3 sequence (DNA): TGTGCCAGCAGCCAATCGGGCAACCAAGAGACCCAGTACTTC.

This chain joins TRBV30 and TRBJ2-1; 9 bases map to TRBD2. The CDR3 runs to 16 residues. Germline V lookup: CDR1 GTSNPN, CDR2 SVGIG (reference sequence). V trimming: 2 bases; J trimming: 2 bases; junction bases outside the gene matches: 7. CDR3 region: CAWSIWASGTYNEQFF. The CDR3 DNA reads TGTGCCTGGAGTATCTGGGCTAGCGGGACCTACAATGAGCAGTTCTTC.

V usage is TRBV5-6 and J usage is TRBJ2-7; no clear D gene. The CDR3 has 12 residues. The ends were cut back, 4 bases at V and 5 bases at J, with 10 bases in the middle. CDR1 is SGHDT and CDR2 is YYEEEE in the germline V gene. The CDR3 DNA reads TGTGCCAGCAGCCCGTTTATAGACGAGCAGTACTTC. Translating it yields CASSPFIDEQYF.

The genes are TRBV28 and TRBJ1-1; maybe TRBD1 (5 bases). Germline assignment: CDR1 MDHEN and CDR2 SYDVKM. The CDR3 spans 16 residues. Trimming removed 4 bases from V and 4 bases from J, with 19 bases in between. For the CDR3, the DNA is TGTGCCAGCAGTTCCGGCGGGGGGAATCGGGGCACTGAAGCTTTCTTT. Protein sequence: CASSSGGGNRGTEAFF.

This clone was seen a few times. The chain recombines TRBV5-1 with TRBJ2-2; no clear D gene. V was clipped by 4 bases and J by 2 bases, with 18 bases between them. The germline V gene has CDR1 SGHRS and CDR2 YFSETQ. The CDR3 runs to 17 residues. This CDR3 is CASSRDSSRRNTGELFF. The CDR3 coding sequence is TGCGCCAGCAGCCGAGACTCTTCCCGCCGCAACACCGGGGAGCTGTTTTTT.

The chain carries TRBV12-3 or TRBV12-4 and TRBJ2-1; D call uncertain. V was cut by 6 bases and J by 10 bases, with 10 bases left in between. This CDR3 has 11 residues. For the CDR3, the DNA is TGTGCCAGCAGCTTCGAGAAGGAGCAGTTCTTC. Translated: CASSFEKEQFF.

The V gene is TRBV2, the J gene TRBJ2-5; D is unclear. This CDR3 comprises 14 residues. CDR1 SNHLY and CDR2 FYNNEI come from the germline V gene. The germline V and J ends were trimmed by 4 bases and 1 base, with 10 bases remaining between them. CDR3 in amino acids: CASSVSETQETQYF. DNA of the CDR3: TGTGCCAGCAGTGTGTCGGAGACCCAAGAGACCCAGTACTTC.

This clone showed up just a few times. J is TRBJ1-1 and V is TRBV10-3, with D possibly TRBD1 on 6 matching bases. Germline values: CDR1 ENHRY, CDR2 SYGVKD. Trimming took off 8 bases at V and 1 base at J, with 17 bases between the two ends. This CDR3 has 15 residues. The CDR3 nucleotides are TGTGCCATCCGATTGGCCACAGGGCCGAACACTGAAGCTTTCTTT. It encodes CAIRLATGPNTEAFF.

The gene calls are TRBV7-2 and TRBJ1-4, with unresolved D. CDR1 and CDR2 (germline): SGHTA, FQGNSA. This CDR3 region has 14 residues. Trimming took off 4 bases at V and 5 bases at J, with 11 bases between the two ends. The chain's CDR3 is CASSSGVDNEKLFF. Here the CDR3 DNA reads TGTGCCAGCAGCTCCGGGGTAGACAATGAAAAACTGTTTTTT.

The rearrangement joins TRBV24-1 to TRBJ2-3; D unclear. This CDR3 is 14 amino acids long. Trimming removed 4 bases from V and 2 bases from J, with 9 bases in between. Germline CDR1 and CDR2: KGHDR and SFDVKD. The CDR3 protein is CATSDTELTDTQYF. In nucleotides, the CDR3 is TGTGCCACCAGTGACACCGAACTCACAGATACGCAGTATTTT.

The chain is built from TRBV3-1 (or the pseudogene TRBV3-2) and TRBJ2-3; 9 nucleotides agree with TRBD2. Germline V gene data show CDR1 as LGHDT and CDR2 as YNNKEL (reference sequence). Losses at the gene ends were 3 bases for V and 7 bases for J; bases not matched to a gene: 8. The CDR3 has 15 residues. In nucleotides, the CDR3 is TGTGCCAGCAGCCAGACTAGCGGCAGCCCCCATACGCAGTATTTT. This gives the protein CASSQTSGSPHTQYF.

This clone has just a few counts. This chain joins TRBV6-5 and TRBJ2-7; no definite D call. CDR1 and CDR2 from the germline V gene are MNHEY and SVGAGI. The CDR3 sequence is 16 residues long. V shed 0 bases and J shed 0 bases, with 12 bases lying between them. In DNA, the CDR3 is TGTGCCAGCAGTTACTCACGGGTCTGGAGCTCCTACGAGCAGTACTTC. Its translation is CASSYSRVWSSYEQYF.

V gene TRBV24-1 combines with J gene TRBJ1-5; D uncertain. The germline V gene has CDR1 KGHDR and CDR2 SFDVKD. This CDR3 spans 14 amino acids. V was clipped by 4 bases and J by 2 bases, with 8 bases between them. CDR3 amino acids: CATSDGKGNQPQHF. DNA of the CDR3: TGTGCCACCAGTGACGGGAAAGGCAATCAGCCCCAGCATTTT.

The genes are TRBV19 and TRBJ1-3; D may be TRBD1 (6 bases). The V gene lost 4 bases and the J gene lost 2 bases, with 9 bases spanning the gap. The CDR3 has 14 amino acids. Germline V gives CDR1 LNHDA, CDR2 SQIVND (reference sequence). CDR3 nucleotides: TGTGCCAGTAGTAAGACAGGTGCTGGAAACACCATATATTTT. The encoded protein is CASSKTGAGNTIYF. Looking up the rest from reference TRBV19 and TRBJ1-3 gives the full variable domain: DGGITQSPKYLFRKEGQNVTLSCEQNLNHDAMYWYRQDPGQGLRLIYYSQIVNDFQKGDIAEGYSVSREKKESFPLTVTSAQKNPTAFYLCASSKTGAGNTIYFGEGSWLTVV.

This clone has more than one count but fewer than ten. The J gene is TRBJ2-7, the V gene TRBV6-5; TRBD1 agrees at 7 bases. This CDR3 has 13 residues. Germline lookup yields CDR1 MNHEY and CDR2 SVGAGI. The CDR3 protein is CASRPPTGYFKMV. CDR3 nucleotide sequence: TGTGCCAGCAGGCCACCGACAGGGTATTTTAAGATGGTC.

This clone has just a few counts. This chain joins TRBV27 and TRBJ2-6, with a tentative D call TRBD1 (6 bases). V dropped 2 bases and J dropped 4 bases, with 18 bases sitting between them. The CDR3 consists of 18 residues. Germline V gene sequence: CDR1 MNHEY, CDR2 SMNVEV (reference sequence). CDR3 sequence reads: CASSLGTGMFWGANVLTF. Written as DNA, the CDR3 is TGTGCCAGCAGTTTAGGTACAGGGATGTTTTGGGGGGCCAACGTCCTGACTTTC.

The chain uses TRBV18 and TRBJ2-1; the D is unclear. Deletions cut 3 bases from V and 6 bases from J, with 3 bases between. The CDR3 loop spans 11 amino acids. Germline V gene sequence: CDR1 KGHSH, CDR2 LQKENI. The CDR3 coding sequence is TGTGCCAGCTCACCCCGCAATGAGCAGTTCTTC. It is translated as CASSPRNEQFF.

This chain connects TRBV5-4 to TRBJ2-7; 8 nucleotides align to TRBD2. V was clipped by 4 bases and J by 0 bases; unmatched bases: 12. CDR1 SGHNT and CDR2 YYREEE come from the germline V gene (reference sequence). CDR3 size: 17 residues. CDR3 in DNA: TGTGCCAGCAGCCGTCCGGTTATAGCGGGAAGCTCCTACGAGCAGTACTTC. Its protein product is CASSRPVIAGSSYEQYF.

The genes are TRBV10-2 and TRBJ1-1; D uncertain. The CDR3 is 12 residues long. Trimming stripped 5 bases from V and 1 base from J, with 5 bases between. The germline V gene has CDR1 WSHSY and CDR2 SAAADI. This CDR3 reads CASSSGNTEAFF. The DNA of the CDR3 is TGCGCCAGCAGTTCGGGGAACACTGAAGCTTTCTTT.

CDR3 nucleotide sequence: TGTGCCAGTGGGGGCGGAACTGAAGCTTTCTTT. As protein: CASGGGTEAFF. The chain joins TRBV6-5 to TRBJ1-1; TRBD1 might be the D (6 bases). The CDR3 contains 11 residues. V was shortened by 9 bases and J by 5 bases, with 10 bases between the two germline ends. The germline gives CDR1 MNHEY, CDR2 SVGAGI.

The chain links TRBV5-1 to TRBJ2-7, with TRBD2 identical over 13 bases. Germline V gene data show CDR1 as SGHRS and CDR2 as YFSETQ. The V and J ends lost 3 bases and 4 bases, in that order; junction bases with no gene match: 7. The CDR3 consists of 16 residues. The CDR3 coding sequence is TGCGCCAGCAGCTCAGCGACTAGCGGGAGGTGGTACGAGCAGTACTTC. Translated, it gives CASSSATSGRWYEQYF.

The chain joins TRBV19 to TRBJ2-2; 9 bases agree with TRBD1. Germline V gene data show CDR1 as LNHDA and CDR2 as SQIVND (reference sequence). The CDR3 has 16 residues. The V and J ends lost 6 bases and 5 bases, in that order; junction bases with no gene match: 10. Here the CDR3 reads CASSTTGTGTTGELFF. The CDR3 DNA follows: TGTGCCAGTAGCACCACCGGGACAGGGACGACCGGGGAGCTGTTTTTT.

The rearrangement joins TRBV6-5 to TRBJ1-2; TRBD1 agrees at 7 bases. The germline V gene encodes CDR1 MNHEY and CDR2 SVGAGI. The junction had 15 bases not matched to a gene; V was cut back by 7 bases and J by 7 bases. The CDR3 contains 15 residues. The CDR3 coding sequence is TGTGCCAGCAATTCGGCGAGGCAGGGGGATGGTGGCTACACCTTC. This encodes CASNSARQGDGGYTF.

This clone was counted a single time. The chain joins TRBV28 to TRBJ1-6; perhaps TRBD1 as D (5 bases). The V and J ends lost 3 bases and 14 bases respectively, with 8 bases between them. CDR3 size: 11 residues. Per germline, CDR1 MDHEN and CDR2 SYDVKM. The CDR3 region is CASSFRGALHF. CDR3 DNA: TGTGCCAGCAGTTTTCGGGGGGCCCTCCACTTT.